In this sample, the clone carrying this TCR beta chain turned up once. Different DNA sequences within this sample yield the same CDR3. This CDR3 has 13 amino acids. Germline-derived CDR1 and CDR2 are MNHEY and SMNVEV (reference sequence). Trimming took off 5 bases at V and 4 bases at J, with 12 bases between the two ends. The data were obtained in a study of blood T cell repertoires in COVID-19. Study summary: PBMCs, B-cell-depleted T cells, or T cells provided the cDNA or gDNA that made up the material.

Participants were aged roughly 18 to 90 years, lived in about 26 US areas, and enrolled virtually. Donors were grouped by their self-reported clinical history. Some clones are missing from TCRdb's copy, which holds only in-frame ones; the method was immunoSEQ multiplex PCR. The repertoire includes approximately 300,000 clones, under 90% of them detected once, and roughly a tenth sits in the top ten. The sample comprised PBMCs or T cells enriched from blood (not recorded which). The chain links TRBV27 to TRBJ2-7; a possible D gene is TRBD1 (6 bases). The clonotype was recovered from a woman aged 30 to 39 who had recovered from COVID-19. CDR3 amino acids: CASSPTGYYEQYF. DNA of the CDR3: TGTGCCAGCAGTCCTACAGGGTATTACGAGCAGTACTTC.